The next 4 T cell receptor beta chains were all read from a single sample in a study of shared clonotypes between healthy human individuals. Clones were read by immunoSEQ multiplex PCR, and TCRdb kept only the in-frame ones, dropping some. The table shows roughly 1.5 million clones, with 98% occurring only once. Specimen: naive CD4+ T cells sorted from blood. The sample's subset: CD45RA+ positively selected. The receptors here all came from a man aged 30-40 years in good health.

The genes are TRBV7-9 and TRBJ2-1; D gene unclear. The ends were cut back, 4 bases at V and 13 bases at J, with 2 bases in the middle. The CDR3 is 8 amino acids. Germline assignment: CDR1 SEHNR and CDR2 FQNEAQ (reference sequence). DNA of the CDR3: TGTGCCAGCAGCTCCCAGTTCTTC. This codes for CASSSQFF. Full variable domain (rest looked up from reference TRBV7-9 and TRBJ2-1): DTGVSQNPRHKITKRGQNVTFRCDPISEHNRLYWYRQTLGQGPEFLTYFQNEAQLEKSRLLSDRFSAERPKGSFSTLEIQRTEQGDSAMYLCASSSQFFGPGTRLTVL.

The chain uses TRBV7-8 and TRBJ2-7; D may match TRBD1 or TRBD2 (6 bases each). The ends were cut back, 5 bases at V and 1 base at J, with 15 bases in the middle. Germline V gene sequence: CDR1 SGHVS, CDR2 FQNEAQ. The CDR3 spans 15 residues. CDR3: CASSPQGGVSYEQYF. Written as DNA, the CDR3 is TGTGCCAGCAGCCCACAGGGAGGAGTGTCCTACGAGCAGTACTTC.

This chain joins TRBV5-1 and TRBJ2-2; D ambiguous. With 3 bases removed from V and 2 bases from J, the gap between germline ends came to 11 bases. Germline CDR1 SGHRS, CDR2 YFSETQ. CDR3 length equals 15 residues. This chain's CDR3 is CASSWQKGNTGELFF. CDR3 nucleotides: TGCGCCAGCAGCTGGCAGAAGGGCAACACCGGGGAGCTGTTTTTT.

The chain has TRBV5-1 and TRBJ2-1, with 9 bases aligning to TRBD2. The V gene's germline CDR1 is SGHRS and CDR2 YFSETQ. This CDR3 is 16 amino acids long. V lost 1 base and J lost 6; bases outside the gene matches: 8. In DNA form, the CDR3 reads TGCGCCAGCAGCTTGTGGTCGACTAGCGGAATCAATGAGCAGTTCTTC. Amino acids: CASSLWSTSGINEQFF. The whole variable domain, remainder taken from reference TRBV5-1 and TRBJ2-1, is KAGVTQTPRYLIKTRGQQVTLSCSPISGHRSVSWYQQTPGQGLQFLFEYFSETQRNKGNFPGRFSGRQFSNSRSEMNVSTLELGDSALYLCASSLWSTSGINEQFFGPGTRLTVL.